This TCR beta chain was identified in a study of T cells after yellow fever vaccination. Study information: Fractions of low cell number were prepared using SMART-Seq v4 Ultra Low Input.

TCR cDNA, made by 5'RACE template switching, carried an added universal primer site and UMIs. TCRdb recomputed calls from the 5' RACE reads with MiXCR, one row per CDR3 protein. The repertoire holds 46,000 or so distinct CDR3 sequences, with 5% to 7% as singletons. Study observations and caveats: Once the booster was given, most primary-vaccination clones reappeared, at approximately 97% for CD4 and approximately 88% for CD8. Weaker in magnitude, the secondary response showed a faster peak on day 5 versus 15.

The CDR3 runs to 16 residues. A word on this clonotype: A much larger clone lies one base from this, so it may be a read error.

The chain links TRBV21-1 to TRBJ2-5; TRBD2, the D gene given by the table, was not confirmed from the DNA. TRBV21-1 represents a pseudogene. The TCR was taken from a man under 40 who received the YFV17D yellow fever vaccine. The sample here was PBMCs, either bulk or a sorted T-cell subset (CD4+, CD8+, memory, or dextramer-sorted; not recorded which), taken 45 days after the yellow fever booster vaccination. DNA for the CDR3: TGTGCCAGCAGTCCAATAGCGGGAGCGATTGTGGAGACCCAGTACTTC. Amino acids: CASSPIAGAIVETQYF.